This TCR beta chain was identified in a study of CD4+ T cells in melanoma. Whole-study findings and limits: Neoantigen-specific CD4+ T cells in melanoma reportedly had diverse differentiation states. CD8+ T cell, macrophage and B cell function reportedly correlated with neoantigen-specific CD4+ T cells.

Trimming removed 3 bases from V and 7 bases from J; junction bases left unmatched: 6. CDR3 length: 13 amino acids. The germline V gene has CDR1 GTSNPN and CDR2 SVGIG (reference sequence). About this clone: The antigen remains unidentified.

TCRdb's copy holds only in-frame clones and misses some; the assay was immunoSEQ multiplex PCR. This table holds about 21,000 clones, roughly 73% found once. This clonotype originated in a human donor with melanoma. The J gene is TRBJ1-5, the V gene TRBV30, with 7 positions matching TRBD1. The CDR3 reads CAWSPTGEQPQHF. CDR3 bases: TGTGCCTGGAGCCCCACAGGGGAACAGCCCCAGCATTTT. Full variable domain (rest looked up from reference TRBV30 and TRBJ1-5): SQTIHQWPATLVQPVGSPLSLECTVEGTSNPNLYWYRQAAGRGLQLLFYSVGIGQISSEVPQNLSASRPQDRQFILSSKKLLLSDSGFYLCAWSPTGEQPQHFGDGTRLSIL.